These 13 T cell receptor beta chains came from one sample sequenced in a study of T-cell memory formation after mild COVID-19. Each CDR3 protein is one row after TCRdb ran MiXCR on the 5' RACE reads. The sample yields about 420,000 distinct CDR3 sequences, 20% to 25% seen once. The sample was PBMCs or a T cell subset sorted from them (not recorded which). These receptors were taken from an adult woman who had mild COVID-19 (a few samples of this study predate the infection). Cell type and time point are not known.

This clonotype was found many times. V and J are TRBV5-1 and TRBJ2-1; 9 nucleotides line up with TRBD2. The CDR3 is made up of 15 amino acids. Germline V gives CDR1 SGHRS, CDR2 YFSETQ. Unmatched junction bases numbered 4, after V lost 2 bases and J lost 4 bases. DNA for the CDR3: TGCGCCAGCAGCTTCGGCGGGAGGGGGTACAATGAGCAGTTCTTC. This encodes CASSFGGRGYNEQFF.

This clonotype was observed a few times. The gene calls are TRBV6-5 and TRBJ1-1; 11 bases are shared with TRBD1. Trimming removed 6 bases from V and 8 bases from J; junction bases left unmatched: 5. The CDR3 has 13 amino acids. The germline V gene encodes CDR1 MNHEY and CDR2 SVGAGI. CDR3 protein: CASSGQGATEAFF. The DNA for the CDR3 is TGTGCCAGCAGCGGACAGGGGGCTACCGAAGCTTTCTTT.

This clonotype was counted at least ten times. The chain employs TRBV7-9 and TRBJ2-1, with 15 bases aligning to TRBD2. This CDR3 comprises 15 residues. Germline CDR1 and CDR2: SEHNR and FQNEAQ (reference sequence). The junction had 3 bases not matched to a gene; V was cut back by 3 bases and J by 9 bases. The CDR3 DNA reads TGTGCCAGCAGCTTCCCGGGACTAGCGGGGGGTGAGCAGTTCTTC. Protein: CASSFPGLAGGEQFF.

The rearrangement links TRBV21-1 to TRBJ2-7; no check of the table's D call, TRBD1, against the DNA was made. TRBV21-1 is tagged as a pseudogene. This CDR3 has 14 amino acids. The CDR3 DNA is TGTGCCAGCAGCAACCCGGACAGGGTCTACGAGCAGTACTTC. Residues: CASSNPDRVYEQYF.

The chain couples TRBV5-1 to TRBJ1-5; no clear D gene. Germline V gene sequence: CDR1 SGHRS, CDR2 YFSETQ. The V gene lost 5 bases and the J gene lost 4 bases, with 10 bases spanning the gap. This CDR3 is 13 amino acids long. CDR3 in DNA: TGCGCCAGCAGTTATACCTCGAATCAGCCCCAGCATTTT. Translation: CASSYTSNQPQHF.

The gene calls are TRBV29-1 and TRBJ1-2; maybe TRBD1 (5 bases). Germline V gives CDR1 SQVTM, CDR2 ANQGSEA. The CDR3 consists of 13 residues. V was shortened by 6 bases and J by 7 bases, with 18 bases between the two germline ends. The CDR3: CSVRRRGGFGYTF. The CDR3 DNA reads TGCAGCGTGCGCCGTAGGGGTGGTTTTGGCTACACCTTC.

This clonotype appeared a few times. This chain links TRBV6-4 with TRBJ1-5; D gene uncertain. This CDR3 has 13 amino acids. Germline V gives CDR1 MRHNA, CDR2 SNTAGT. Trimming stripped 5 bases from V and 7 bases from J, with 12 bases between. In DNA form, the CDR3 reads TGTGCCAGCAGTAAGGAAACCAACCAGCCCCAGCATTTT. Its protein is CASSKETNQPQHF.

This clonotype was counted between two and nine times. This sequence joins TRBV3-1 and TRBJ2-3, with unresolved D. Trimming pared 1 base from V and 2 bases from J, leaving 13 bases between. The germline CDR1 and CDR2 sequences are LGHDT and YNNKEL (reference sequence). The CDR3 totals 16 residues. In nucleotides, the CDR3 is TGTGCCAGCAGCCAAGCCAAGGGAACCACCACAGATACGCAGTATTTT. Residues: CASSQAKGTTTDTQYF.

This clonotype was seen once. This sequence joins TRBV7-9 and TRBJ1-4, with 7 bases lining up with TRBD1. CDR3 length: 16 amino acids. V trimming: 5 bases; J trimming: 7 bases; junction bases outside the gene matches: 13. Germline-derived CDR1 and CDR2 are SEHNR and FQNEAQ (reference sequence). The CDR3 DNA is TGTGCCAGCAGCCATCGACAGGGTGTGGGTCGTGAAAAACTGTTTTTT. Translation: CASSHRQGVGREKLFF.

The chain has TRBV5-4 and TRBJ2-1; a possible D gene is TRBD2 (5 bases). Germline-derived CDR1 and CDR2 are SGHNT and YYREEE (reference sequence). Trimming removed 0 bases at V and 0 bases at J, with 10 bases between. The CDR3 contains 16 residues. CDR3 loop: CASSLAFGSSYNEQFF. DNA for the CDR3: TGTGCCAGCAGCTTGGCCTTTGGGAGCTCCTACAATGAGCAGTTCTTC.

The chain employs TRBV21-1 and TRBJ2-1; the table names TRBD1, a call not compared with the DNA. TRBV21-1 is described as a pseudogene. The CDR3 consists of 14 residues. The CDR3 sequence: CAIPQGDFWNEQFF. The DNA for the CDR3 is TGTGCCATACCACAGGGGGATTTTTGGAATGAGCAGTTCTTC.

The V and J genes are TRBV5-1 and TRBJ1-2, with 8 bases aligning to TRBD1. The ends lost 1 base at V and 6 bases at J; junction bases unmatched: 20. The CDR3 loop spans 19 amino acids. In germline, CDR1 is SGHRS, CDR2 YFSETQ. The CDR3 sequence: CASSLYRQGTFPGENGYTF. As DNA, the CDR3 is TGCGCCAGCAGCTTGTACCGACAGGGGACCTTTCCTGGAGAGAATGGCTACACCTTC.

The chain employs TRBV5-6 and TRBJ2-3; perhaps TRBD2 as D (5 bases). CDR3 length: 14 amino acids. Trimming cost V 4 bases and J 6 bases, with 15 bases left between them. The germline gives CDR1 SGHDT, CDR2 YYEEEE. The CDR3 is CASSRQRSHDTQYF. CDR3 DNA sequence: TGTGCCAGCAGCCGCCAGCGGAGCCACGATACGCAGTATTTT.